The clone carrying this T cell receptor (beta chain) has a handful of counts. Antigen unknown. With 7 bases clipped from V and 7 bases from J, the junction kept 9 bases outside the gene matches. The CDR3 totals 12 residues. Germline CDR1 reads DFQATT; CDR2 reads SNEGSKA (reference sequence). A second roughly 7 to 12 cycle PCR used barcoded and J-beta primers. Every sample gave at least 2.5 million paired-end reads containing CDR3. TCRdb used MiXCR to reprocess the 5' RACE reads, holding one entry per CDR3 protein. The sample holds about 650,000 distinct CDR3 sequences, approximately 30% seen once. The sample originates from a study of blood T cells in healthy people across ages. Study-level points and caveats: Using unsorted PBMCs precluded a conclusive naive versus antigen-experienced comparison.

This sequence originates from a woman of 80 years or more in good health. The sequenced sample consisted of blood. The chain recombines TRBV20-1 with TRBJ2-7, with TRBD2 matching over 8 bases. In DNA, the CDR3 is TGCAGTGTTCCGGGACTAGACAATGAGCAGTACTTC. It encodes CSVPGLDNEQYF.